A selection of T cell receptor beta chains follows, all from one sample in a study of PD-1 blockade in mismatch repair-deficient tumors. Here immunoSEQ multiplex PCR was the method, and the copy in TCRdb shows in-frame clones only, minus some. The data hold tens of thousands of clones, with nearly 85% observed a single time. The material was peripheral blood, obtained 12 weeks after starting pembrolizumab. Receptors were obtained from an adult with mismatch repair-deficient cancer. Both conserved end residues are part of each CDR3. D genes are given only for firm matches. Expanded clones are given a class, and other clones once, few, many or no size at all.

medium-sized | TRBJ2-2 | TRBV28 | TRBD1 | TGTGCCAGCAGGGGTTTATCGGACAGGGACACCGGGGAGCTGTTTTTT | CASRGLSDRDTGELFF
. | TRBJ2-7 | TRBV7-2 | . | TGTGCCAGCAGCCGCGCCCTCTCCTACGAGCAGTACTTC | CASSRALSYEQYF
. | TRBJ1-5 | TRBV30 | . | TGTGCCTGGAGCCTAGGACAGTCTGGTCAGCCCCAGCATTTT | CAWSLGQSGQPQHF
. | TRBJ2-7 | TRBV6-1 | . | TGTGCCAGCCCCGGGGAGAGCTACGAGCAGTACTTC | CASPGESYEQYF
. | TRBJ1-2 | TRBV7-2 | . | TGTGCCAGCAGCTTGACGATTCGGACGCCAAGTAACTATGGCTACACCTTC | CASSLTIRTPSNYGYTF
. | TRBJ1-5 | TRBV25-1 | TRBD1 | TGTGCCAGCAGTGACCACAGACAGGGGGGGGATCAGCCCCAGCATTTT | CASSDHRQGGDQPQHF
. | TRBJ2-3 | TRBV6-1 | . | TGTGCCAGCAGTCCGCGGACTATCTCCACAGATACGCAGTATTTT | CASSPRTISTDTQYF
. | TRBJ2-7 | TRBV6-6 | TRBD1 | TGTGCCAGCAGTTACAAGGGACAGGCCCACGAGCAGTACTTC | CASSYKGQAHEQYF
few | TRBJ2-7 | TRBV6-4 | . | TGTGCCAGCAGTGAGGGAGGGGGCGCAGACGAGCAGTACTTC | CASSEGGGADEQYF
few | TRBJ1-1 | TRBV29-1 | . | TGCAGCGTTGACGTAGGGAACACTGAAGCTTTCTTT | CSVDVGNTEAFF
once | TRBJ2-1 | TRBV29-1 | TRBD2 | TGCAGCGTTGAAGGGAGGACTAGCGCCCGATACAATGAGCAGTTCTTC | CSVEGRTSARYNEQFF